A selection of T cell receptor beta chains follows, all from one sample in a study of shared clonotypes between healthy human individuals. Sequencing used immunoSEQ multiplex PCR; TCRdb keeps in-frame clones, though not all of them. The sample has 950,000 to 1,100,000 clones; roughly 80% are singletons. The sequencing sample was made of memory CD4+ T cells sorted from blood. These receptors originate from a man aged 18 to 29 in good health. CDR3s include the opening cysteine and the closing phenylalanine or tryptophan. The D gene is left open where the match is weak. The size entry is marked missing in some rows and otherwise reads once, few, many or a size class.

J gene: TRBJ2-7; clone size: -; D gene: TRBD2; V gene: TRBV27; CDR3 protein: CASSFLTSGESEQYF; CDR3 DNA: TGTGCCAGCAGTTTTTTGACTAGCGGGGAGTCCGAGCAGTACTTC
J gene: TRBJ1-5; clone size: -; D gene: TRBD1; V gene: TRBV6-1; CDR3 protein: CASSVQTGSWGQPQHF; CDR3 DNA: TGTGCCAGCAGTGTACAGACAGGGTCGTGGGGCCAGCCCCAGCATTTT
J gene: TRBJ1-5; clone size: few; D gene: TRBD1; V gene: TRBV10-1; CDR3 protein: CASIPQGRPQHF; CDR3 DNA: TGCGCCAGCATTCCACAGGGGAGGCCCCAGCATTTT
J gene: TRBJ2-5; clone size: -; D gene: -; V gene: TRBV10-1; CDR3 protein: CASSLDRQETQYF; CDR3 DNA: TGCGCCAGCAGTCTCGACAGGCAAGAGACCCAGTACTTC
J gene: TRBJ1-6; clone size: -; D gene: TRBD1; V gene: TRBV6-6; CDR3 protein: CASSHHQGQNNSPLHF; CDR3 DNA: TGTGCCAGCAGCCATCACCAGGGACAGAATAATTCACCCCTCCACTTT
J gene: TRBJ1-6; clone size: -; D gene: -; V gene: TRBV12-5; CDR3 protein: CASGPDGYNSPLHF; CDR3 DNA: TGTGCTAGTGGCCCAGACGGGTATAATTCACCCCTCCACTTT
J gene: TRBJ2-2; clone size: -; D gene: TRBD2; V gene: TRBV7-7; CDR3 protein: CASSANGLAGGTGELFF; CDR3 DNA: TGTGCTAGCAGCGCCAATGGACTAGCGGGGGGCACCGGGGAGCTGTTTTTT
J gene: TRBJ2-3; clone size: -; D gene: -; V gene: TRBV11-3; CDR3 protein: CASSPGRADTQYF; CDR3 DNA: TGTGCCAGCAGCCCAGGCAGGGCGGATACGCAGTATTTT
J gene: TRBJ2-2; clone size: -; D gene: -; V gene: TRBV6-1; CDR3 protein: CASSAGHSTNTGELFF; CDR3 DNA: TGTGCCAGCAGTGCGGGACACTCAACGAACACCGGGGAGCTGTTTTTT
J gene: TRBJ2-6; clone size: -; D gene: -; V gene: TRBV10-3; CDR3 protein: CAISEGGNSGANVLTF; CDR3 DNA: TGTGCCATCAGTGAAGGTGGGAACTCTGGGGCTAACGTCCTGACTTTC
J gene: TRBJ2-1; clone size: -; D gene: -; V gene: TRBV7-6; CDR3 protein: CASSLGLQRTAEQFF; CDR3 DNA: TGTGCCAGCAGCTTAGGGCTACAACGGACCGCTGAGCAGTTCTTC
J gene: TRBJ1-2; clone size: -; D gene: TRBD1; V gene: TRBV28; CDR3 protein: CASSLLTGDGYTF; CDR3 DNA: TGTGCCAGCAGTCTTTTAACAGGGGATGGCTACACCTTC
J gene: TRBJ1-4; clone size: -; D gene: -; V gene: TRBV15; CDR3 protein: CATSRDQGREKLFF; CDR3 DNA: TGTGCCACCAGCAGAGATCAGGGAAGGGAAAAACTGTTTTTT
J gene: TRBJ1-3; clone size: -; D gene: -; V gene: TRBV5-1; CDR3 protein: CASSLPDNSGNTIYF; CDR3 DNA: TGCGCCAGCAGCCTACCGGACAACTCTGGAAACACCATATATTTT
J gene: TRBJ2-1; clone size: -; D gene: -; V gene: TRBV10-3; CDR3 protein: CAISERGGNNEQFF; CDR3 DNA: TGTGCCATCAGTGAAAGAGGAGGGAACAATGAGCAGTTCTTC
J gene: TRBJ1-1; clone size: -; D gene: -; V gene: TRBV19; CDR3 protein: CASSIFKRGAGEAFF; CDR3 DNA: TGTGCCAGTAGTATATTTAAAAGGGGGGCAGGTGAAGCTTTCTTT
J gene: TRBJ2-3; clone size: -; D gene: TRBD2; V gene: TRBV7-3; CDR3 protein: CASSRTSGASDTQYF; CDR3 DNA: TGTGCCAGCAGCCGCACGAGCGGGGCTTCAGATACGCAGTATTTT
J gene: TRBJ2-7; clone size: once; D gene: -; V gene: TRBV5-6; CDR3 protein: CASSPWGGTGFYEQYF; CDR3 DNA: TGTGCCAGCAGCCCCTGGGGCGGTACGGGGTTTTACGAGCAGTACTTC
J gene: TRBJ1-2; clone size: once; D gene: TRBD1; V gene: TRBV6-5; CDR3 protein: CASSRRQGSGYGYTF; CDR3 DNA: TGTGCCAGCAGTAGACGACAGGGGTCGGGCTATGGCTACACCTTC
J gene: TRBJ1-1; clone size: -; D gene: -; V gene: TRBV5-6; CDR3 protein: CASSYVGEAFF; CDR3 DNA: TGTGCCAGCAGCTACGTTGGTGAAGCTTTCTTT
J gene: TRBJ2-2; clone size: -; D gene: -; V gene: TRBV6-1; CDR3 protein: CASSSTTGELFF; CDR3 DNA: TGTGCCAGCAGTTCAACCACCGGGGAGCTGTTTTTT
J gene: TRBJ2-3; clone size: -; D gene: TRBD2; V gene: TRBV28; CDR3 protein: CASSPWTSGSTDTQYF; CDR3 DNA: TGTGCCAGCAGTCCATGGACTAGCGGGTCCACAGATACGCAGTATTTT
J gene: TRBJ2-7; clone size: -; D gene: TRBD2; V gene: TRBV11-2; CDR3 protein: CASSLSASGSYEQYF; CDR3 DNA: TGTGCCAGCAGCTTATCGGCTAGCGGTTCCTACGAGCAGTACTTC
J gene: TRBJ1-6; clone size: -; D gene: TRBD1; V gene: TRBV27; CDR3 protein: CASRTGTDYNSPLHF; CDR3 DNA: TGTGCCAGCAGGACCGGGACAGACTATAATTCACCCCTCCACTTT
J gene: TRBJ1-5; clone size: -; D gene: -; V gene: TRBV9; CDR3 protein: CASLDSSNQPQHF; CDR3 DNA: TGTGCCAGCCTCGACAGTAGCAATCAGCCCCAGCATTTT
J gene: TRBJ1-4; clone size: -; D gene: -; V gene: TRBV2; CDR3 protein: CASSDTSNEKLFF; CDR3 DNA: TGTGCCAGCAGTGACACGAGTAATGAAAAACTGTTTTTT
J gene: TRBJ1-1; clone size: -; D gene: -; V gene: TRBV27; CDR3 protein: CASSYLDGGEAFF; CDR3 DNA: TGTGCCAGCAGCTACTTGGACGGTGGAGAAGCTTTCTTT
J gene: TRBJ2-2; clone size: -; D gene: -; V gene: TRBV6-5; CDR3 protein: CASSYDQVNTGELFF; CDR3 DNA: TGTGCCAGCAGTTACGACCAGGTTAACACCGGGGAGCTGTTTTTT
J gene: TRBJ2-7; clone size: -; D gene: TRBD2; V gene: TRBV6-6; CDR3 protein: CASSTSGSPHEQYF; CDR3 DNA: TGTGCCAGCAGCACTAGCGGGAGTCCCCACGAGCAGTACTTC
J gene: TRBJ2-7; clone size: -; D gene: -; V gene: TRBV6-4; CDR3 protein: CASSESDPSSYEQYF; CDR3 DNA: TGTGCCAGCAGTGAAAGTGACCCGAGCTCCTACGAGCAGTACTTC
J gene: TRBJ2-5; clone size: -; D gene: TRBD2; V gene: TRBV7-6; CDR3 protein: CASSSHSGGRETQYF; CDR3 DNA: TGTGCCAGCAGCTCCCATAGCGGGGGTCGGGAGACCCAGTACTTC
J gene: TRBJ1-6; clone size: -; D gene: TRBD1; V gene: TRBV7-2; CDR3 protein: CASSPTGTNSPLHF; CDR3 DNA: TGTGCCAGCAGCCCGACAGGGACCAATTCACCCCTCCACTTT
J gene: TRBJ1-2; clone size: -; D gene: -; V gene: TRBV10-3; CDR3 protein: CAISDGGSYGYTF; CDR3 DNA: TGTGCCATCAGTGACGGGGGGAGTTATGGCTACACCTTC
J gene: TRBJ2-3; clone size: -; D gene: -; V gene: TRBV2; CDR3 protein: CASNPLRGGDTDTQYF; CDR3 DNA: TGTGCCAGCAACCCTCTGAGGGGGGGCGACACAGATACGCAGTATTTT
J gene: TRBJ2-5; clone size: few; D gene: -; V gene: TRBV5-1; CDR3 protein: CATSFDLQETQYF; CDR3 DNA: TGCGCCACCTCCTTCGACCTCCAAGAGACCCAGTACTTC
J gene: TRBJ2-3; clone size: -; D gene: TRBD2; V gene: TRBV5-4; CDR3 protein: CASSPGTSPNTQYF; CDR3 DNA: TGTGCCAGCAGCCCAGGGACTAGTCCTAATACGCAGTATTTT
J gene: TRBJ2-3; clone size: -; D gene: -; V gene: TRBV5-4; CDR3 protein: CASSPGTTDTQYF; CDR3 DNA: TGTGCCAGCAGCCCAGGGACCACAGATACGCAGTATTTT
J gene: TRBJ2-1; clone size: -; D gene: TRBD2; V gene: TRBV7-2; CDR3 protein: CASSVKAGKGFF; CDR3 DNA: TGTGCCAGCAGCGTCAAAGCGGGGAAGGGGTTCTTC
J gene: TRBJ1-1; clone size: -; D gene: -; V gene: TRBV6-5; CDR3 protein: CASSYRGREAFF; CDR3 DNA: TGTGCCAGCAGTTACCGGGGCCGTGAAGCTTTCTTT
J gene: TRBJ2-2; clone size: -; D gene: -; V gene: TRBV10-3; CDR3 protein: CAISEGVQGTGELFF; CDR3 DNA: TGTGCCATCAGTGAGGGGGTACAAGGCACCGGGGAGCTGTTTTTT
J gene: TRBJ1-3; clone size: -; D gene: -; V gene: TRBV5-1; CDR3 protein: CASSSAGYGNTIYF; CDR3 DNA: TGCGCCAGCAGCTCGGCAGGGTATGGAAACACCATATATTTT